Listed here are 17 T cell receptor beta chains from one sample, sequenced in a study of blood T cell repertoires in COVID-19. Clones were read by immunoSEQ multiplex PCR, and TCRdb kept only the in-frame ones, dropping some. Found here are under 200,000 clones, just under 85% of them singletons; the top ten hold about 8.1%. Sample: peripheral blood. The receptor source for this set is a woman older than 75 with COVID-19, enrolled during active disease.

The gene calls are TRBV6-6 and TRBJ1-5; the D is unclear. The germline gives CDR1 MNHNY, CDR2 SVGAGI (reference sequence). This CDR3 contains 14 residues. Trimming removed 4 bases from V and 7 bases from J, with 14 bases in between. DNA of the CDR3: TGTGCCAGCAGTTCTTCCGGGGAGGTCCAGCCCCAGCATTTT. Amino acid sequence: CASSSSGEVQPQHF.

CDR3 amino acids: CASSPERDETQYF. DNA of the CDR3: TGTGCCAGCAGCCCAGAGCGGGACGAGACCCAGTACTTC. This chain connects TRBV4-2 to TRBJ2-5, with 7 bases aligning to TRBD2. The CDR3 runs to 13 residues. The germline V gene encodes CDR1 LGHNA and CDR2 YNFKEQ. Trimming removed 4 bases from V and 5 bases from J; junction bases left unmatched: 4.

This chain uses TRBV10-2 with TRBJ1-1; no definite D call. The CDR3 is 14 residues long. Germline V gene lookup returns CDR1 WSHSY and CDR2 SAAADI. Trimming left V 9 bases short and J 6 bases short, with 20 bases between. The CDR3 DNA reads as TGCGCCAGTTTTAACCCAGGATGGGTCGCTGAAGCTTTCTTT. Its protein is CASFNPGWVAEAFF.

This clone was recorded once. The chain links TRBV7-9 to TRBJ2-1, with 9 nucleotides matching TRBD2. The CDR3 has 17 residues. Trimming removed 0 bases from V and 1 base from J; junction bases left unmatched: 4. Germline V gives CDR1 SEHNR, CDR2 FQNEAQ (reference sequence). The CDR3 coding sequence is TGTGCCAGCAGCTTAGCTCCTAGCGGGAAGTCCTACAATGAGCAGTTCTTC. Translating gives CASSLAPSGKSYNEQFF.

The chain uses TRBV7-3 and TRBJ2-5; D not certain. Trimming removed 3 bases from V and 3 bases from J, with 11 bases in between. In germline, CDR1 is SGHTA, CDR2 FQGTGA. The CDR3 is made up of 14 amino acids. CDR3 residues: CASSFSGLKETQYF. For the CDR3, the DNA is TGTGCCAGCAGCTTCTCCGGTCTTAAAGAGACCCAGTACTTC.

The chain carries TRBV19 and TRBJ2-7; possibly TRBD1 for D (6 bases). CDR3 size: 11 residues. Trimming took off 5 bases at V and 9 bases at J, with 11 bases between the two ends. The V gene's germline CDR1 is LNHDA and CDR2 SQIVND (reference sequence). The CDR3 spells CASSVDRMQYF. The CDR3, as DNA: TGTGCCAGTAGTGTCGACAGGATGCAGTACTTC.

The gene calls are TRBV18 and TRBJ2-1; D not certain. CDR1 and CDR2 from the germline V gene are KGHSH and LQKENI. The CDR3 runs to 15 residues. V dropped 5 bases and J dropped 2 bases, with 13 bases sitting between them. CDR3 sequence: CASSFSERTYNEQFF. DNA for the CDR3: TGTGCCAGCTCATTCAGCGAGAGGACCTACAATGAGCAGTTCTTC.

This clone appeared a single time. J is TRBJ2-2 and V is TRBV2, with 8 bases fitting TRBD1. J gave up 6 bases and V 10 bases, and 13 bases lay outside the gene matches. Per the germline V gene, CDR1 is SNHLY and CDR2 is FYNNEI. The CDR3 sequence is 15 residues long. DNA for the CDR3: TGTGCCATCCCAGGGGGCAGCAGTTATTCCGGGGAGCTGTTTTTT. Amino acids: CAIPGGSSYSGELFF.

The rearrangement joins TRBV6-2 or TRBV6-3 to TRBJ2-3; tentatively, D is TRBD1 (6 bases). The V and J ends lost 6 bases and 2 bases respectively, with 18 bases between them. This CDR3 spans 16 amino acids. Germline V lookup: CDR1 MNHEY, CDR2 SVGEGT. In DNA form, the CDR3 reads TGTGCCAGCAGCCCTTTCCGGGACACCTACACAGATACGCAGTATTTT. It yields the protein CASSPFRDTYTDTQYF.

In its sample, this clone was seen once. This chain links TRBV4-1 with TRBJ2-7, with 8 bases fitting TRBD2. This CDR3 contains 16 residues. Per the germline V gene, CDR1 is MGHRA and CDR2 is YSYEKL. The ends lost 0 bases at V and 4 bases at J; junction bases unmatched: 8. CDR3 region: CASSQDSSGRRYEQYF. CDR3 nucleotides: TGCGCCAGCAGCCAAGATTCAAGCGGGAGAAGATACGAGCAGTACTTC.

The chain couples TRBV15 to TRBJ1-1; D ambiguous. Trimming pared 3 bases from V and 11 bases from J, leaving 19 bases between. The CDR3 runs to 14 residues. Germline assignment: CDR1 LNHNV and CDR2 YYDKDF (reference sequence). The DNA for the CDR3 is TGTGCCACCAGCAGGGATAAGGTGGGAGGGCGGGCTTTCTTT. This encodes CATSRDKVGGRAFF.

The chain has TRBV3-1 (or the pseudogene TRBV3-2) and TRBJ2-7; D gene unclear. This CDR3 is 15 amino acids long. V lost 3 bases, J lost 3 bases, and 15 bases lay in between. Germline V gene lookup returns CDR1 LGHDT and CDR2 YNNKEL (reference sequence). DNA of the CDR3: TGTGCCAGCAGCCAGGGTTGGGCACCTCTCTACGAGCAGTACTTC. Translation gives CASSQGWAPLYEQYF.

The rearrangement joins TRBV5-1 to TRBJ1-1, with D unresolved. The V gene lost 5 bases and the J gene lost 1 base, with 15 bases spanning the gap. Germline CDR1 SGHRS, CDR2 YFSETQ. CDR3 length: 15 residues. In nucleotides, the CDR3 is TGCGCCAGCAGACGATCCCTTCAGGAGAACACTGAAGCTTTCTTT. Protein sequence: CASRRSLQENTEAFF.

This clone was counted once. This chain connects TRBV3-1 (or the pseudogene TRBV3-2) to TRBJ1-3; TRBD1 matches at 10 bases. V lost 2 bases and J lost 4; bases outside the gene matches: 11. This CDR3 comprises 18 residues. The V gene's germline CDR1 is LGHDT and CDR2 YNNKEL (reference sequence). The CDR3 DNA sequence: TGTGCCAGCAGCCAACCACCGACAGGGGGCTCTTTGGGAAACACCATATATTTT. This codes for CASSQPPTGGSLGNTIYF.

This chain connects TRBV2 to TRBJ2-3, with 7 bases identical to TRBD1. CDR3 length: 16 amino acids. Germline CDR1 and CDR2: SNHLY and FYNNEI. Trimming at V came to 6 bases and at J to 0 bases, leaving 9 bases not matched to a gene. CDR3: CASSGLTGMSTDTQYF. The CDR3 coding sequence is TGTGCCAGCAGCGGCCTGACAGGGATGAGCACAGATACGCAGTATTTT.

This chain uses TRBV7-2 with TRBJ2-7; 7 nucleotides line up with TRBD2. V trimming: 5 bases; J trimming: 7 bases; junction bases outside the gene matches: 11. The CDR3 consists of 14 residues. Germline V gene data show CDR1 as SGHTA and CDR2 as FQGNSA. The CDR3 sequence is CASSGDGGGIEQYF. DNA for the CDR3: TGTGCCAGCAGCGGTGACGGCGGGGGTATAGAGCAGTACTTC.

V usage is TRBV6-6 and J usage is TRBJ1-5; TRBD1 aligns across 9 bases. The CDR3 runs to 13 residues. With 7 bases clipped from V and 6 bases from J, the junction kept 4 bases outside the gene matches. Germline V gives CDR1 MNHNY, CDR2 SVGAGI (reference sequence). The CDR3 sequence is CASTPQGAQPQHF. For the CDR3, the DNA is TGTGCCAGCACCCCACAGGGGGCTCAGCCCCAGCATTTT.